The present entry profiles one TCR beta chain with its context. The CDR3 covers 17 residues. With 1 base clipped from V and 5 bases from J, the junction kept 5 bases outside the gene matches. Germline lookup yields CDR1 SGHVS and CDR2 FQNEAQ. This record comes from a study of T cell responses to AZD1222 COVID-19 vaccine. This table comes from immunoSEQ multiplex PCR, and its TCRdb copy is limited to in-frame clones, with some not included. The sample contains fewer than 200,000 clones, approximately 92% of which appear only once. The source was peripheral blood, collected on day 0 of AZD1222 vaccination. The receptor's source is an adult in good health. The V gene is TRBV7-8, the J gene TRBJ2-2; 12 bases are a match to TRBD2. The CDR3 region has the DNA TGTGCCAGCAGCTTAGGACTAGCGGGGGTAAAGACCGGGGAGCTGTTTTTT. Its protein product is CASSLGLAGVKTGELFF.